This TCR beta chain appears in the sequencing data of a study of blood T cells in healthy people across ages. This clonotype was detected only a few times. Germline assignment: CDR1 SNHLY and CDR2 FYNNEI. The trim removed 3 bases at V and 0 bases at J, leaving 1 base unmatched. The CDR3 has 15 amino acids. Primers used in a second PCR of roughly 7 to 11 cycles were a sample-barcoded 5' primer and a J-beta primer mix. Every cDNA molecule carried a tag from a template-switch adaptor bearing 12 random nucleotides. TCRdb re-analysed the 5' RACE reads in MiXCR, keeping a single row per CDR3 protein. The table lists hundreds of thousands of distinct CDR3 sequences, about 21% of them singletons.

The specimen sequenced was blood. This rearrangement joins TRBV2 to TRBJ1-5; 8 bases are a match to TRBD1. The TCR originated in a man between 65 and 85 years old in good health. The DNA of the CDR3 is TGTGCCAGCAGTGAGGACAGGGTTAGCAATCAGCCCCAGCATTTT. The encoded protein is CASSEDRVSNQPQHF.